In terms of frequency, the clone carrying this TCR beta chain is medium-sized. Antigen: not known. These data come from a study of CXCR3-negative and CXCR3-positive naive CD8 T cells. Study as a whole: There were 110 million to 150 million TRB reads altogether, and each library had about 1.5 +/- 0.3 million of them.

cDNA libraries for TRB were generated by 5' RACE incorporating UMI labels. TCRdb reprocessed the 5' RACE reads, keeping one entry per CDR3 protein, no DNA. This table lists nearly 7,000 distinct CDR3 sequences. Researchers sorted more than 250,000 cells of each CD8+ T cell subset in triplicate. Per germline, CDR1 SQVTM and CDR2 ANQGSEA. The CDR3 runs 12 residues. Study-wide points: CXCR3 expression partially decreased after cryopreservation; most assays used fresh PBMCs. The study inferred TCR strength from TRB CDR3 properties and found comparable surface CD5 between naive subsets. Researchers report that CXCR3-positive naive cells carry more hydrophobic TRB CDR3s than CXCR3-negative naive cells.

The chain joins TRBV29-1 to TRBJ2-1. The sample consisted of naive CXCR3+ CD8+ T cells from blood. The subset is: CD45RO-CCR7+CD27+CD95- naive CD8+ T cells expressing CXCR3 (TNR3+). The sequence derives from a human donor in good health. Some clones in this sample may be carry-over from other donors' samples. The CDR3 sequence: CSALDMYNEQFF.